A single sample is the source of the 24 T cell receptor beta chains below, sequenced in a study of shared clonotypes between healthy human individuals. Generated by immunoSEQ multiplex PCR, the TCRdb table keeps only in-frame clones and is missing some. The top ten clones hold around 12% of a sample with about 460,000 clones, 70% to 80% of them seen once. The sequencing input was PBMCs. The receptors were sampled from a woman between 40 and 55 years old in good health. Some clones in this sample may be carry-over from other donors' samples.

This chain connects TRBV6-5 to TRBJ2-1, with D possibly being TRBD2 (6 bases). The germline V gene encodes CDR1 MNHEY and CDR2 SVGAGI. The CDR3 consists of 16 residues. The V and J ends lost 0 bases and 5 bases respectively, with 14 bases between them. CDR3 residues: CASSYSASATHNEQFF. The DNA for the CDR3 is TGTGCCAGCAGTTACTCTGCTAGCGCGACACACAATGAGCAGTTCTTC.

This rearrangement joins TRBV6-5 to TRBJ2-1; 7 bases fit TRBD1. V shed 0 bases and J 6 bases; nucleotides not matched to a gene: 8. Germline values: CDR1 MNHEY, CDR2 SVGAGI. The CDR3 has 16 residues. The chain's CDR3 is CASSYSRDSPTNEQFF. In DNA, the CDR3 is TGTGCCAGCAGTTACTCCCGGGACAGTCCGACCAATGAGCAGTTCTTC.

The chain joins TRBV5-1 to TRBJ2-1; 8 bases match TRBD1. Trimming removed 4 bases from V and 6 bases from J; junction bases left unmatched: 12. This CDR3 is built from 16 residues. CDR1 is SGHRS and CDR2 is YFSETQ in the germline V gene. Written as DNA, the CDR3 is TGCGCCAGCAGCATCTCCCCGGGACAGGCCACCAATGAGCAGTTCTTC. Translated, it gives CASSISPGQATNEQFF.

The chain recombines TRBV18 with TRBJ1-1; perhaps TRBD1 as D (6 bases). CDR3 length: 15 residues. The germline V gene has CDR1 KGHSH and CDR2 LQKENI. The germline V and J ends were trimmed by 2 bases and 4 bases, with 14 bases remaining between them. The CDR3: CASSPGGGEGTEAFF. DNA for the CDR3: TGTGCCAGCTCACCAGGAGGGGGAGAGGGCACTGAAGCTTTCTTT.

J is TRBJ2-6 and V is TRBV28; either TRBD1 or TRBD2 may fit D (5 bases each). V lost 5 bases and J 2 bases, leaving 13 bases between the germline ends. The CDR3 runs to 16 residues. Germline V gene lookup returns CDR1 MDHEN and CDR2 SYDVKM. The CDR3: CASSKRQTTGANVLTF. The DNA for the CDR3 is TGTGCCAGCAGTAAACGACAGACTACTGGGGCCAACGTCCTGACTTTC.

The chain couples TRBV2 to TRBJ2-5, with a possible D match to TRBD1 (6 bases). Germline V gene lookup returns CDR1 SNHLY and CDR2 FYNNEI. V lost 8 bases and J 5 bases, leaving 15 bases between the germline ends. This CDR3 is 13 amino acids long. The CDR3 DNA follows: TGTGCCAGCGGATATGACAGGAAGGAGACCCAGTACTTC. This translates into CASGYDRKETQYF.

The chain employs TRBV11-2 and TRBJ2-1, with D perhaps matching TRBD1 or TRBD2 (5 bases each). Trimming shortened V by 5 bases and J by 7 bases, and 15 bases separated the two germline ends. Germline CDR1 is SGHAT and CDR2 is FQNNGV. This CDR3 spans 14 amino acids. The CDR3 coding sequence is TGTGCCAGCAGCCTAAGGGACCCGGAGAATGAGCAGTTCTTC. Translated: CASSLRDPENEQFF.

The chain links TRBV11-2 to TRBJ2-5; maybe TRBD1 (6 bases). The V gene's germline CDR1 is SGHAT and CDR2 FQNNGV. The CDR3 runs 14 residues. Trimming cost V 3 bases and J 4 bases, with 12 bases left between them. CDR3 region: CASSFSRGSETQYF. CDR3 sequence (DNA): TGTGCCAGCAGCTTTAGTAGGGGGTCAGAGACCCAGTACTTC.

The rearrangement joins TRBV28 to TRBJ2-1; 8 bases map to TRBD2. J gave up 15 bases and V 6 bases, and 10 bases lay outside the gene matches. The CDR3 is 12 amino acids. Germline V gene data show CDR1 as MDHEN and CDR2 as SYDVKM. CDR3 coding DNA: TGTGCCAGCAGCTCGACGGGACTAGTAGGGTTCTTC. Protein product: CASSSTGLVGFF. Variable domain in full (rest from reference TRBV28 and TRBJ2-1): DVKVTQSSRYLVKRTGEKVFLECVQDMDHENMFWYRQDPGLGLRLIYFSYDVKMKEKGDIPEGYSVSREKKERFSLILESASTNQTSMYLCASSSTGLVGFFGPGTRLTVL.

The rearrangement uses TRBV7-3 and TRBJ2-7, with D perhaps TRBD1 (5 bases). From germline, CDR1 is SGHTA and CDR2 FQGTGA. The CDR3 length is 13 residues. V lost 5 bases to trimming and J lost 3 bases, with 11 bases between them. The CDR3 nucleotides are TGTGCCAGCAGCCCACAAGACAGCTACGAGCAGTACTTC. It specifies CASSPQDSYEQYF.

This clone was seen a handful of times. This CDR3 is CASSPRARDEAFF. The CDR3 coding sequence is TGTGCCAGCTCGCCCAGGGCACGAGATGAAGCTTTCTTT. V is TRBV18 and J is TRBJ1-1; maybe TRBD1 (5 bases). The germline gives CDR1 KGHSH, CDR2 LQKENI. V was trimmed by 6 bases and J by 7 bases, leaving 15 bases between them. CDR3 size: 13 residues.

The chain combines TRBV7-3 with TRBJ2-5; D is possibly TRBD2 (6 bases). This CDR3 spans 15 amino acids. The V gene's germline CDR1 is SGHTA and CDR2 FQGTGA. The germline V and J ends were trimmed by 0 bases and 5 bases, with 13 bases remaining between them. The CDR3 is CASSLTLAAGETQYF. The DNA for the CDR3 is TGTGCCAGCAGCTTAACACTAGCAGCTGGGGAGACCCAGTACTTC.

Turning to this clone: Additional DNA sequences in this sample encode the identical CDR3. The chain combines TRBV2 with TRBJ2-1, with 9 bases matching TRBD2. The CDR3 contains 15 residues. CDR1 is SNHLY and CDR2 is FYNNEI in the germline V gene. V shed 8 bases, J shed 0 bases, and the junction held 5 bases outside the gene matches. This CDR3 reads CASRNSGGSYNEQFF. In nucleotides, the CDR3 is TGTGCCAGCCGTAATAGCGGGGGCTCCTACAATGAGCAGTTCTTC. Filled out from reference TRBV2 and TRBJ2-1, the complete variable domain reads EPEVTQTPSHQVTQMGQEVILRCVPISNHLYFYWYRQILGQKVEFLVSFYNNEISEKSEIFDDQFSVERPDGSNFTLKIRSTKLEDSAMYFCASRNSGGSYNEQFFGPGTRLTVL.

The chain combines TRBV5-1 with TRBJ1-1; tentative D call: TRBD1 (5 bases). Trimming cost V 4 bases and J 2 bases, with 15 bases left between them. This CDR3 region has 15 residues. Germline V CDR1 and CDR2: SGHRS, YFSETQ. CDR3 bases: TGCGCCAGCAGCCCACTTTCCGGGGGTAACACTGAAGCTTTCTTT. Its translation is CASSPLSGGNTEAFF.

V gene TRBV29-1 combines with J gene TRBJ2-7; 9 nucleotides match TRBD2. From germline, CDR1 is SQVTM and CDR2 ANQGSEA. The CDR3 totals 14 residues. Trimming cost V 5 bases and J 0 bases; bases outside gene matches: 5. The CDR3 spells CSVLRLADSYEQYF. DNA of the CDR3: TGCAGCGTTCTCCGACTAGCGGACTCCTACGAGCAGTACTTC.

With regard to this clone: This likely came from a read error, as a far larger clone is one base away. The chain combines TRBV28 with TRBJ1-2; 7 nucleotides align to TRBD1. CDR3 length: 15 amino acids. The V gene's germline CDR1 is MDHEN and CDR2 SYDVKM. DNA of the CDR3: TGTGTCAGCAGTCCTTCCGACAGGGACAACCCTGGCTACACCTTC. As protein: CVSSPSDRDNPGYTF.

As to this clone: A single base is all that separates this from a far larger clone, so a read error is likely. The sample has other DNA sequences that encode this CDR3 too. The J gene is TRBJ2-4, the V gene TRBV1. TRBV1 is shown as a pseudogene. The CDR3 has 14 residues. Written as DNA, the CDR3 is TGCACCAGCAGCCAAGGCCCCCCCCGGACCATTCAGTACTTC. As protein: CTSSQGPPRTIQYF.

As concerns this clone: A far larger clone is just one base off, so this is likely a read error. The same CDR3 is also encoded by other DNA sequences in this sample. The rearrangement uses TRBV25-1 and TRBJ1-1; D may be TRBD1 (6 bases). The V and J ends lost 2 bases and 8 bases respectively, with 15 bases between them. Looked up from germline, CDR1 is MGHDK and CDR2 is SYGVNS. This CDR3 has 14 amino acids. The CDR3 here is CASSERGWGTEAFF. The DNA for the CDR3 is TGTGCCAGCAGTGAAAGGGGGTGGGGCACCGAAGCTTTCTTT. Based on the CDR3 plus reference TRBV25-1 and TRBJ1-1, the full variable domain is EADIYQTPRYLVIGTGKKITLECSQTMGHDKMYWYQQDPGMELHLIHYSYGVNSTEKGDLSSESTVSRIRTEHFPLTLESARPSHTSQYLCASSERGWGTEAFFGQGTRLTVV.

This CDR3 is CASSPLSGRDNEQFF. The CDR3 region has the DNA TGTGCCAGCTCACCATTGAGCGGGAGGGATAATGAGCAGTTCTTC. The V gene is TRBV18, the J gene TRBJ2-1, with 10 bases identical to TRBD2. Germline V gene sequence: CDR1 KGHSH, CDR2 LQKENI. The CDR3 sequence is 15 residues long. V lost 2 bases, J lost 7 bases, and 5 bases stayed unmatched.

The chain joins TRBV28 to TRBJ1-4, with no clear D. The CDR3 is 14 residues long. Per the germline V gene, CDR1 is MDHEN and CDR2 is SYDVKM. Trimming removed 3 bases at V and 1 base at J, with 6 bases between. CDR3 loop: CASSFRLTNEKLFF. As DNA, the CDR3 is TGTGCCAGCAGTTTCAGGTTAACTAATGAAAAACTGTTTTTT. Variable domain in full (rest from reference TRBV28 and TRBJ1-4): DVKVTQSSRYLVKRTGEKVFLECVQDMDHENMFWYRQDPGLGLRLIYFSYDVKMKEKGDIPEGYSVSREKKERFSLILESASTNQTSMYLCASSFRLTNEKLFFGSGTQLSVL.

The chain joins TRBV29-1 to TRBJ2-1; D could derive from TRBD1 or TRBD2 (5 bases each). CDR1 is SQVTM, CDR2 ANQGSEA, per germline. There are 14 residues in the CDR3. Trimming took 3 bases from V and 6 from J, leaving 15 bases between them. The chain's CDR3 is CSVDEWGNLNEQFF. The CDR3 bases are TGCAGCGTTGACGAGTGGGGGAACCTCAATGAGCAGTTCTTC.

This clone showed up just once. The J gene is TRBJ2-1, the V gene TRBV27; 13 bases agree with TRBD2. Germline V lookup: CDR1 MNHEY, CDR2 SMNVEV (reference sequence). With 7 bases clipped from V and 7 bases from J, the junction kept 7 bases outside the gene matches. This CDR3 is 15 amino acids long. In nucleotides, the CDR3 is TGTGCCAGCAACCCTGGACTAGCGGGAGTTAATGAGCAGTTCTTC. This encodes CASNPGLAGVNEQFF.

The J gene is TRBJ1-2, the V gene TRBV5-1; TRBD1 matches at 10 bases. CDR1 is SGHRS, CDR2 YFSETQ, per germline. This CDR3 region has 13 residues. The junction had 5 bases not matched to a gene; V was cut back by 4 bases and J by 8 bases. This CDR3 reads CASSQGTGEGYTF. CDR3 nucleotides: TGCGCCAGCAGCCAGGGGACAGGGGAGGGCTACACCTTC.

This chain connects TRBV13 to TRBJ2-1; TRBD2 agrees at 9 bases. Germline values: CDR1 PRHDT, CDR2 FYEKMQ (reference sequence). V shed 6 bases and J 6 bases; nucleotides not matched to a gene: 6. The length of the CDR3 is 14 residues. DNA of the CDR3: TGTGCCAGCAGAATAGCGGGAGTGCGCAATGAGCAGTTCTTC. It specifies CASRIAGVRNEQFF.